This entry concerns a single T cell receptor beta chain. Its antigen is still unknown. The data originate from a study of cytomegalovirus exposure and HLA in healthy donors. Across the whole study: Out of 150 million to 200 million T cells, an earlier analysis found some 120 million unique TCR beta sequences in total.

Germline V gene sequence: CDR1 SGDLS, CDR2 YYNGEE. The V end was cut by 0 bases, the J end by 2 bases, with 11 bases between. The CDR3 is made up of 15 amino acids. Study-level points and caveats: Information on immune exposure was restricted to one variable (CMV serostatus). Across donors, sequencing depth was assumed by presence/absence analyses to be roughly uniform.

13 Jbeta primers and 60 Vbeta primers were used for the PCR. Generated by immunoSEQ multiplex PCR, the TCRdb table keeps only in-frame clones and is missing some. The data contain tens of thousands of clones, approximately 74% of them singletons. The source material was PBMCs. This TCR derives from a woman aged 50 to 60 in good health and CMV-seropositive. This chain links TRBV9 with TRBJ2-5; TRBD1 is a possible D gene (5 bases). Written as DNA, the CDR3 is TGTGCCAGCAGCGTAGAGGGGCATTTTCAAGAGACCCAGTACTTC. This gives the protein CASSVEGHFQETQYF.